One and the same sample provided the 19 T cell receptor beta chains below, sequenced in a study of cytomegalovirus exposure and HLA in healthy donors. The PCR ran on 60 Vbeta and 13 Jbeta primers. TCRdb keeps only in-frame clones here, not all; method: immunoSEQ multiplex PCR. The sample shows roughly 120,000 clones, 70% of them seen only once. Sequencing was carried out using PBMCs. The receptors were sampled from a young man in good health and CMV-seropositive.

This clone was picked up a small number of times. V and J are TRBV27 and TRBJ2-1; the D gene is possibly TRBD2 (6 bases). V dropped 6 bases and J dropped 9 bases, with 12 bases sitting between them. CDR1 is MNHEY, CDR2 SMNVEV, per germline (reference sequence). The CDR3 length is 12 residues. DNA of the CDR3: TGTGCCAGCAGAGGCTTAGCGGCTGAGCAGTTCTTC. Translating it yields CASRGLAAEQFF.

V and J are TRBV7-9 and TRBJ2-3, with TRBD2 matching over 8 bases. Germline V gene lookup returns CDR1 SEHNR and CDR2 FQNEAQ (reference sequence). The length of the CDR3 is 15 residues. Trimming at V came to 3 bases and at J to 3 bases, leaving 5 bases not matched to a gene. CDR3 sequence reads: CASSFSGVKTDTQYF. CDR3 coding DNA: TGTGCCAGCAGCTTTAGCGGGGTAAAGACAGATACGCAGTATTTT.

This clone was counted between two and nine times. The genes are TRBV18 and TRBJ1-2, with unresolved D. The V and J ends lost 3 bases and 0 bases respectively, with 14 bases between them. This CDR3 spans 16 amino acids. Germline CDR1 reads KGHSH; CDR2 reads LQKENI. Here the CDR3 DNA reads TGTGCCAGCTCACCCCCCATGGCACCCGCTAACTATGGCTACACCTTC. It yields the protein CASSPPMAPANYGYTF.

The chain links TRBV10-3 to TRBJ2-7; 8 bases match TRBD2. V lost 2 bases to trimming and J lost 0 bases; unmatched junction nucleotides: 6. The CDR3 loop spans 16 amino acids. Germline V gene data show CDR1 as ENHRY and CDR2 as SYGVKD. The CDR3 nucleotides read TGTGCCATCAGTGAGGGAGCGGGGGACCCCTCCTACGAGCAGTACTTC. As protein: CAISEGAGDPSYEQYF.

The chain uses TRBV30 and TRBJ2-5; the D is unclear. The CDR3 covers 15 residues. The V and J ends lost 0 bases and 2 bases respectively, with 13 bases between them. Germline V CDR1 and CDR2: GTSNPN, SVGIG (reference sequence). CDR3 protein: CAWSVFLPSQETQYF. In nucleotides, the CDR3 is TGTGCCTGGAGTGTATTTCTCCCGTCGCAAGAGACCCAGTACTTC.

The rearrangement links TRBV5-4 to TRBJ1-2, with D uncertain. Trimming took 1 base from V and 6 from J, leaving 7 bases between them. Per the germline V gene, CDR1 is SGHNT and CDR2 is YYREEE (reference sequence). This CDR3 contains 12 residues. The CDR3 coding sequence is TGTGCCAGCAGCTTGTCCGGTGATGGCTACACCTTC. It translates to CASSLSGDGYTF. Combining the CDR3 with reference TRBV5-4 and TRBJ1-2 gives the whole variable domain ETGVTQSPTHLIKTRGQQVTLRCSSQSGHNTVSWYQQALGQGPQFIFQYYREEENGRGNFPPRFSGLQFPNYSSELNVNALELDDSALYLCASSLSGDGYTFGSGTRLTVV.

The chain uses TRBV5-6 and TRBJ2-7, with TRBD1 as a possible D gene (6 bases). V lost 2 bases, J lost 3 bases, and 15 bases lay in between. The germline V gene encodes CDR1 SGHDT and CDR2 YYEEEE. This CDR3 comprises 15 residues. CDR3 residues: CASSFDLEGDYEQYF. CDR3 nucleotides: TGTGCCAGCAGCTTTGACCTCGAGGGGGACTACGAGCAGTACTTC.

The chain joins TRBV6-1 to TRBJ1-1; the D is unclear. V was trimmed by 4 bases and J by 3 bases, leaving 9 bases between them. The CDR3 consists of 13 residues. CDR1 is MNHNS and CDR2 is SASEGT in the germline V gene. CDR3 sequence reads: CASSVTEYTEAFF. In DNA, the CDR3 is TGTGCCAGCAGTGTTACAGAGTACACTGAAGCTTTCTTT.

The V call is TRBV14, the J call TRBJ2-3, with a weak D call TRBD2 (6 bases). Germline V gives CDR1 SGHDN, CDR2 FVKESK. V was pared by 8 bases and J by 4 bases, with 19 bases between. The CDR3 consists of 15 residues. CDR3 in DNA: TGTGCCAGCCATTCGGGGGAGCCCCTCCCAGATACGCAGTATTTT. It specifies CASHSGEPLPDTQYF.

The V gene is TRBV4-1, the J gene TRBJ2-2, with 12 bases identical to TRBD2. V trimming: 6 bases; J trimming: 4 bases; junction bases outside the gene matches: 3. Germline values: CDR1 MGHRA, CDR2 YSYEKL. This CDR3 has 15 amino acids. CDR3 amino acids: CASRGTSGRTGELFF. The DNA of the CDR3 is TGCGCCAGCAGAGGGACTAGCGGGCGCACCGGGGAGCTGTTTTTT.

This chain uses TRBV11-2 with TRBJ1-3; TRBD1 matches at 11 bases. This CDR3 contains 18 residues. V was clipped by 3 bases and J by 0 bases; unmatched bases: 7. Germline V gene lookup returns CDR1 SGHAT and CDR2 FQNNGV. Here the CDR3 reads CASSFGTGGRVSGNTIYF. In nucleotides, the CDR3 is TGTGCCAGCAGCTTCGGGACAGGGGGAAGGGTCTCTGGAAACACCATATATTTT. Full variable domain (outside the CDR3, taken from reference TRBV11-2 and TRBJ1-3): EAGVAQSPRYKIIEKRQSVAFWCNPISGHATLYWYQQILGQGPKLLIQFQNNGVVDDSQLPKDRFSAERLKGVDSTLKIQPAKLEDSAVYLCASSFGTGGRVSGNTIYFGEGSWLTVV.

In this sample, this clone turned up a few times. This chain connects TRBV9 to TRBJ2-1; D unresolved. CDR1 is SGDLS, CDR2 YYNGEE, per germline. This CDR3 comprises 12 residues. Deletions cut 1 base from V and 8 bases from J, with 7 bases between. CDR3 in amino acids: CASSVSRDEQFF. The DNA for the CDR3 is TGTGCCAGCAGCGTATCCCGGGATGAGCAGTTCTTC.

The chain uses TRBV19 and TRBJ1-1, with D maybe TRBD1 (5 bases). V was pared by 6 bases and J by 2 bases, with 10 bases between. This CDR3 is built from 13 residues. The V gene's germline CDR1 is LNHDA and CDR2 SQIVND (reference sequence). This CDR3 reads CASSTGRNTEAFF. The CDR3 DNA is TGTGCCAGTAGCACAGGACGCAACACTGAAGCTTTCTTT.

V and J are TRBV11-3 and TRBJ1-2; 8 bases align to TRBD1. Looked up from germline, CDR1 is SGHNT and CDR2 is YENEEA. V shed 1 base, J shed 8 bases, and the junction held 9 bases outside the gene matches. The CDR3 sequence is 15 residues long. This CDR3 reads CASSLGLQGARGYTF. In nucleotides, the CDR3 is TGTGCCAGCAGCTTAGGGCTTCAGGGGGCGCGGGGCTACACCTTC. The full variable domain, completed using reference TRBV11-3 and TRBJ1-2, is EAGVVQSPRYKIIEKKQPVAFWCNPISGHNTLYWYLQNLGQGPELLIRYENEEAVDDSQLPKDRFSAERLKGVDSTLKIQPAELGDSAVYLCASSLGLQGARGYTFGSGTRLTVV.

The rearrangement joins TRBV15 to TRBJ1-4; 7 nucleotides agree with TRBD1. V shed 2 bases, J shed 7 bases, and the junction held 10 bases outside the gene matches. CDR1 is LNHNV, CDR2 YYDKDF, per germline (reference sequence). This CDR3 spans 16 amino acids. The CDR3 reads CATSRSQGVDAEKLFF. The CDR3 DNA sequence: TGTGCCACCAGCAGATCCCAGGGGGTGGATGCTGAAAAACTGTTTTTT. Supplemented by reference TRBV15 and TRBJ1-4, the full variable domain reads DAMVIQNPRYQVTQFGKPVTLSCSQTLNHNVMYWYQQKSSQAPKLLFHYYDKDFNNEADTPDNFQSRRPNTSFCFLDIRSPGLGDTAMYLCATSRSQGVDAEKLFFGSGTQLSVL.

V is TRBV6-1 and J is TRBJ1-2, with D unresolved. V gave up 1 base and J gave up 5 bases, with 5 bases separating them. The germline CDR1 and CDR2 sequences are MNHNS and SASEGT. The CDR3 has 12 residues. CDR3 bases: TGTGCCAGCAGTGAAGGCGAGTATGGCTACACCTTC. It encodes CASSEGEYGYTF.

The V call is TRBV19, the J call TRBJ2-1; 7 nucleotides match TRBD2. Per the germline V gene, CDR1 is LNHDA and CDR2 is SQIVND (reference sequence). The trim removed 5 bases at V and 14 bases at J, leaving 6 bases unmatched. There are 11 residues in the CDR3. The CDR3: CASSRGSWKFF. CDR3 DNA: TGTGCCAGTAGTCGCGGGAGCTGGAAGTTCTTC.

This sequence joins TRBV5-6 and TRBJ1-5, with D uncertain. This CDR3 has 15 amino acids. Trimming removed 0 bases from V and 4 bases from J, with 11 bases in between. Germline CDR1 and CDR2: SGHDT and YYEEEE. Here the CDR3 DNA reads TGTGCCAGCAGCTTGGGCGCAGGTCCTAATCAGCCCCAGCATTTT. It yields the protein CASSLGAGPNQPQHF.

This clone was detected a few times. The V and J genes are TRBV6-5 and TRBJ1-2, with a tentative D call TRBD1 (5 bases). Trimming took 4 bases from V and 6 from J, leaving 18 bases between them. Germline lookup yields CDR1 MNHEY and CDR2 SVGAGI. The CDR3 loop spans 15 amino acids. CDR3 DNA sequence: TGTGCCAGCAGTTTGAACAGGAACTTTAGGCATGGCTACACCTTC. It codes for CASSLNRNFRHGYTF.